Following are 12 T cell receptor beta chains from one sample sequenced in a study of T cell changes during pregnancy in multiple sclerosis. Sequencing used immunoSEQ multiplex PCR; TCRdb keeps in-frame clones, though not all of them. The data show around 40,000 clones, with about 88% seen just once and roughly 1.2% held by the top ten. The starting material was CD4+ T cells from peripheral blood mononuclear cells, obtained in the first trimester of pregnancy. Source of these receptors: a female donor with multiple sclerosis, enrolled in a pregnancy study.

This clone was seen only a few times. The rearrangement joins TRBV7-2 to TRBJ2-2; TRBD2 matches at 13 bases. The V and J ends lost 5 bases and 2 bases, in that order; junction bases with no gene match: 8. From germline, CDR1 is SGHTA and CDR2 FQGNSA. This CDR3 spans 18 amino acids. CDR3 in DNA: TGTGCCAGCAGCCATACTGCGGGACTAGCGGGAAACACCGGGGAGCTGTTTTTT. Amino acids: CASSHTAGLAGNTGELFF. Full variable domain (remainder filled in from reference TRBV7-2 and TRBJ2-2): GAGVSQSPSNKVTEKGKDVELRCDPISGHTALYWYRQSLGQGLEFLIYFQGNSAPDKSGLPSDRFSAERTGGSVSTLTIQRTQQEDSAVYLCASSHTAGLAGNTGELFFGEGSRLTVL.

Turning to this clone: Other DNA sequences in the same sample also yield this CDR3. The V call is TRBV2, the J call TRBJ2-3; 13 nucleotides line up with TRBD2. The germline gives CDR1 SNHLY, CDR2 FYNNEI. J gave up 4 bases and V 3 bases, and 4 bases lay outside the gene matches. This CDR3 has 16 residues. For the CDR3, the DNA is TGTGCCAGCAGTGAGCGGACTAGCGGGAGTGCAGATACGCAGTATTTT. This codes for CASSERTSGSADTQYF.

CDR3 DNA: TGTGCCAGCAGCCAGACTAGCGGGAGGGCCCAGTCAGATACGCAGTATTTT. This encodes CASSQTSGRAQSDTQYF. The V call is TRBV7-2, the J call TRBJ2-3; 14 bases are shared with TRBD2. Germline V gene lookup returns CDR1 SGHTA and CDR2 FQGNSA. The CDR3 length is 17 residues. V lost 5 bases, J lost 4 bases, and 8 bases stayed unmatched.

The chain couples TRBV7-2 to TRBJ2-7; 8 bases match TRBD2. The CDR3 length is 15 residues. Germline V lookup: CDR1 SGHTA, CDR2 FQGNSA. After removal of 1 base from V and 3 bases from J, the junction contained 5 bases not matched to a gene. CDR3 residues: CASSLGDSGNYEQYF. CDR3 in DNA: TGTGCCAGCAGCTTAGGCGATAGCGGGAACTACGAGCAGTACTTC.

The chain uses TRBV28 and TRBJ2-3; TRBD1 agrees at 9 bases. The V and J ends lost 3 bases and 4 bases, in that order; junction bases with no gene match: 11. The CDR3 is made up of 17 amino acids. The germline V gene has CDR1 MDHEN and CDR2 SYDVKM. CDR3 amino acids: CASSFIPGQGLADTQYF. As DNA, the CDR3 is TGTGCCAGCAGTTTTATTCCGGGACAGGGTCTCGCAGATACGCAGTATTTT.

The genes are TRBV28 and TRBJ1-3, with D hard to call. V lost 6 bases to trimming and J lost 4 bases, with 7 bases between them. Germline CDR1 MDHEN, CDR2 SYDVKM. The CDR3 length is 12 residues. CDR3 nucleotide sequence: TGTGCCAGCAGGGCAACAGGAAACACCATATATTTT. This sequence encodes CASRATGNTIYF.

The V call is TRBV12-5, the J call TRBJ1-2; 9 nucleotides agree with TRBD1. CDR3 size: 14 residues. The V gene end was trimmed by 4 bases and the J gene end by 7 bases; junction bases not matched to a gene: 7. Germline lookup yields CDR1 LGHNT and CDR2 FRNRAP. The CDR3 reads CASGSGQGITGYTF. CDR3 nucleotides: TGTGCTAGTGGTTCCGGACAGGGGATTACTGGCTACACCTTC.

The chain combines TRBV30 with TRBJ2-3, with 7 bases aligning to TRBD2. The junction had 6 bases not matched to a gene; V was cut back by 3 bases and J by 3 bases. The CDR3 extends over 14 amino acids. Germline loops: CDR1 GTSNPN, CDR2 SVGIG (reference sequence). The CDR3 region is CAWRAGARTDTQYF. DNA for the CDR3: TGTGCCTGGAGGGCGGGAGCGAGGACAGATACGCAGTATTTT.

The V and J genes are TRBV5-4 and TRBJ1-1; 9 nucleotides line up with TRBD1. V shed 4 bases and J 4 bases; nucleotides not matched to a gene: 11. The CDR3 contains 16 residues. CDR1 SGHNT and CDR2 YYREEE come from the germline V gene (reference sequence). CDR3 in DNA: TGTGCCAGCAGCCCAGGACAGGGGCGACTGAGCACTGAAGCTTTCTTT. Encoded protein: CASSPGQGRLSTEAFF.

The chain is built from TRBV5-1 and TRBJ1-1, with 8 bases aligning to TRBD1. The V and J ends lost 4 bases and 1 base, in that order; junction bases with no gene match: 3. Looked up from germline, CDR1 is SGHRS and CDR2 is YFSETQ. This CDR3 is 14 amino acids long. The CDR3 DNA reads TGCGCCAGCAGCATGGACAGGGCGAACACTGAAGCTTTCTTT. Translated: CASSMDRANTEAFF.

Here the CDR3 reads CASSLDRYYGYTF. The CDR3 DNA reads TGTGCCAGCAGCCTCGACAGGTACTATGGCTACACCTTC. The rearrangement uses TRBV28 and TRBJ1-2; the D gene is possibly TRBD1 (6 bases). V shed 6 bases and J shed 3 bases, with 11 bases lying between them. This CDR3 region has 13 residues. Germline V gene lookup returns CDR1 MDHEN and CDR2 SYDVKM.

The V and J genes are TRBV28 and TRBJ2-7; no reliable D call. The V gene's germline CDR1 is MDHEN and CDR2 SYDVKM. The ends were cut back, 7 bases at V and 3 bases at J, with 13 bases in the middle. The CDR3 totals 13 residues. The CDR3 protein is CASTLTPNYEQYF. The DNA of the CDR3 is TGTGCCAGCACCCTGACACCGAACTACGAGCAGTACTTC.